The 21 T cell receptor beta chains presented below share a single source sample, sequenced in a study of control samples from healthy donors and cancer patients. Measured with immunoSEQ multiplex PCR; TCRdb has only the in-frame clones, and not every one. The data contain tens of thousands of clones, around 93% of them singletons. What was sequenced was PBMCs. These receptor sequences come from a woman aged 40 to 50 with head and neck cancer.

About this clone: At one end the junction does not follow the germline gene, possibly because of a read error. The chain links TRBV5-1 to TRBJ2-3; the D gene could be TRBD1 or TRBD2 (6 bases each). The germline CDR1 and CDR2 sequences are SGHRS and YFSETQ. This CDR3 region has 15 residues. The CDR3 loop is CASRLGGGWRDTQYF. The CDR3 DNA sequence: TGCGCCAGCAGGTTGGGGGGCGGGTGGAGAGATACGCAGTATTTT.

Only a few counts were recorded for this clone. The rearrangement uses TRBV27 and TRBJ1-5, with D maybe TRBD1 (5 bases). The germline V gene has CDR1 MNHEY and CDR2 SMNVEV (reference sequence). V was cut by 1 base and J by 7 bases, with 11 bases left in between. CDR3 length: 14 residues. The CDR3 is CASSLWGPGQPQHF. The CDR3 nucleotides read TGTGCCAGCAGTTTATGGGGACCGGGGCAGCCCCAGCATTTT.

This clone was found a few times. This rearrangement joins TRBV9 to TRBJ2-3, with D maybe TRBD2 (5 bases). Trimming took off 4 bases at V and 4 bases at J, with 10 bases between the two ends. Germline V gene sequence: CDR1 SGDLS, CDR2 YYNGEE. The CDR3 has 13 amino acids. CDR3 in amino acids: CASSFSAPDTQYF. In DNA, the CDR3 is TGTGCCAGCAGCTTTAGCGCCCCAGATACGCAGTATTTT.

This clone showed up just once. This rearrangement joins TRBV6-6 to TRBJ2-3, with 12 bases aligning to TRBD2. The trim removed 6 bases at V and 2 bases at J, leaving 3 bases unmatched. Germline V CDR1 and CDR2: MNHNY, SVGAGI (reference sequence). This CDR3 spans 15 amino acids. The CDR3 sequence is CASRRLAGVTDTQYF. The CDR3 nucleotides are TGTGCCAGCAGGCGACTAGCGGGGGTCACAGATACGCAGTATTTT.

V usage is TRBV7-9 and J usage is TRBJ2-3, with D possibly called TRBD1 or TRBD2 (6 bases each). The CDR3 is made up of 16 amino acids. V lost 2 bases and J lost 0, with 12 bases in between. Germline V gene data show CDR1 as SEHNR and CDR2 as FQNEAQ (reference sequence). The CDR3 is CASSLTGATSTDTQYF. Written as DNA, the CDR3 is TGTGCCAGCAGCTTAACGGGGGCCACTAGCACAGATACGCAGTATTTT. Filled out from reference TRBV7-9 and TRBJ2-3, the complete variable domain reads DTGVSQNPRHKITKRGQNVTFRCDPISEHNRLYWYRQTLGQGPEFLTYFQNEAQLEKSRLLSDRFSAERPKGSFSTLEIQRTEQGDSAMYLCASSLTGATSTDTQYFGPGTRLTVL.

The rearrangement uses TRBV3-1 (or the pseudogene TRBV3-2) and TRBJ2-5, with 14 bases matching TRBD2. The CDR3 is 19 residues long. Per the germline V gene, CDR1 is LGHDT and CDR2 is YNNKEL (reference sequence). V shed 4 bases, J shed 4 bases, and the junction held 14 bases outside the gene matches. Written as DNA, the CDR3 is TGTGCCAGCAGCCCCTCTTCGACTAGCGGGGGGGTCGTAGGAGAGACCCAGTACTTC. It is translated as CASSPSSTSGGVVGETQYF.

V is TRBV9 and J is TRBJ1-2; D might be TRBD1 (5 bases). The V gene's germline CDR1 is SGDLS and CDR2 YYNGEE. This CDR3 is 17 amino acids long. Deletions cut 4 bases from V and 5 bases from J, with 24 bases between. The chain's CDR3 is CASSPGDGSSWFYGYTF. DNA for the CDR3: TGTGCCAGCAGCCCCGGGGACGGATCGAGCTGGTTTTATGGCTACACCTTC.

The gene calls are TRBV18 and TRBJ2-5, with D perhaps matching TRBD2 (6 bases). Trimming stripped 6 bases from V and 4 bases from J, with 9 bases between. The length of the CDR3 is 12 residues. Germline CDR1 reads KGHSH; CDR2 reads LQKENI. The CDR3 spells CASSTGGETQYF. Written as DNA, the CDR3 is TGTGCCAGCTCGACCGGGGGAGAGACCCAGTACTTC.

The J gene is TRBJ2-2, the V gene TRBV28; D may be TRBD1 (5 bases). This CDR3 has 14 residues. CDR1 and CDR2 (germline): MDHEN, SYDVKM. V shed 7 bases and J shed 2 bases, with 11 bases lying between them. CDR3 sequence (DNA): TGTGCCAGCATATTCCAGGGTAACACCGGGGAGCTGTTTTTT. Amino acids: CASIFQGNTGELFF.

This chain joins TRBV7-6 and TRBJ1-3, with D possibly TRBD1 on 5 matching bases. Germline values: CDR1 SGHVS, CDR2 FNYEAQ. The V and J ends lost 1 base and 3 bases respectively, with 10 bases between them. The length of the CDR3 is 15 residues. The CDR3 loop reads CASSLGPGLGNTIYF. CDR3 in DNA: TGTGCCAGCAGCTTAGGCCCGGGGCTTGGAAACACCATATATTTT.

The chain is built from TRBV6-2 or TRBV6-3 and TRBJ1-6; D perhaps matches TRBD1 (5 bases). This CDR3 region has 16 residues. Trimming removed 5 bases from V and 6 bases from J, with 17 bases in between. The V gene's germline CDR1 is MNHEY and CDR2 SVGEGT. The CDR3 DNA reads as TGTGCCAGCAGTCGAAGGGACGGGAGGAGTAATTCACCCCTCCACTTT. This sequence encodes CASSRRDGRSNSPLHF.

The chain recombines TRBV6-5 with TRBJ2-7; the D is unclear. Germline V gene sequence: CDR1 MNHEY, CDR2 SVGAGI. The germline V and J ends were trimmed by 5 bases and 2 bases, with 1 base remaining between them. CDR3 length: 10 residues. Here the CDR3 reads CASSTYEQYF. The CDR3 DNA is TGTGCCAGCAGTACCTACGAGCAGTACTTC.

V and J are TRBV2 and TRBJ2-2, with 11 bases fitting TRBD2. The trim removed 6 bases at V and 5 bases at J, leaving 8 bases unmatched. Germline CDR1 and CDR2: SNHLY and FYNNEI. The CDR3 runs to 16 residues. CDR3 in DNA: TGTGCCAGCAGGTTTACTAGCGGGGGAGGGACCGGGGAGCTGTTTTTT. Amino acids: CASRFTSGGGTGELFF.

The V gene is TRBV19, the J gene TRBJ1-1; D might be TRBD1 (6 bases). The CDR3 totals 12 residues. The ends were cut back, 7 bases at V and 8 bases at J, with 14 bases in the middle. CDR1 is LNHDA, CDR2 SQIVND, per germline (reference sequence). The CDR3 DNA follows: TGTGCCAGTATAGTGCAGGGGAGGGAAGCTTTCTTT. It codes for CASIVQGREAFF.

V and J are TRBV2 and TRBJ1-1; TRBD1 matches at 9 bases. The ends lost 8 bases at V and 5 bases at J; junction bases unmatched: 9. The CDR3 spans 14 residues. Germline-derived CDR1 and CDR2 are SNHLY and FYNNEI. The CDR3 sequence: CASETQGAGTEAFF. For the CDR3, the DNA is TGTGCCAGCGAAACACAGGGGGCGGGTACTGAAGCTTTCTTT. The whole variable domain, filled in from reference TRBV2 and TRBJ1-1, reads EPEVTQTPSHQVTQMGQEVILRCVPISNHLYFYWYRQILGQKVEFLVSFYNNEISEKSEIFDDQFSVERPDGSNFTLKIRSTKLEDSAMYFCASETQGAGTEAFFGQGTRLTVV.

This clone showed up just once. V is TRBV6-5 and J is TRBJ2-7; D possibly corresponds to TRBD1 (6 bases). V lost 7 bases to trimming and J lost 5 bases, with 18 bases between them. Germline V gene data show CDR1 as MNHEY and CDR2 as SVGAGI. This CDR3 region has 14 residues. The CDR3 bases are TGTGCCAGCATTTTGACAGGATTAATCCACGAGCAGTACTTC. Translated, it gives CASILTGLIHEQYF.

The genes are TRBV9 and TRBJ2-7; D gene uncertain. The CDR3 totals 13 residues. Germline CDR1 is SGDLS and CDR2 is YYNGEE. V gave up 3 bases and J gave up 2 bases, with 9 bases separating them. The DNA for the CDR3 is TGTGCCAGCAGCGCCGATGGACCCTACGAGCAGTACTTC. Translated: CASSADGPYEQYF.

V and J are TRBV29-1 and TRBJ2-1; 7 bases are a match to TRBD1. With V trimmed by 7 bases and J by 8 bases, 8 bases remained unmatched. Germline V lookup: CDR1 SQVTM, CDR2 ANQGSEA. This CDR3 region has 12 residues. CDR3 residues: CSALDRVYEQFF. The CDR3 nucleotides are TGCAGCGCTCTTGACAGGGTATATGAGCAGTTCTTC.

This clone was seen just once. The CDR3 DNA reads TGTGCCAGCAGTGGCCAGGGCGGCACCGGGGAGCTGTTTTTT. This codes for CASSGQGGTGELFF. This chain connects TRBV6-4 to TRBJ2-2, with a possible D match to TRBD1 (5 bases). Germline lookup yields CDR1 MRHNA and CDR2 SNTAGT. V was trimmed by 4 bases and J by 4 bases, leaving 10 bases between them. The CDR3 loop spans 14 amino acids.

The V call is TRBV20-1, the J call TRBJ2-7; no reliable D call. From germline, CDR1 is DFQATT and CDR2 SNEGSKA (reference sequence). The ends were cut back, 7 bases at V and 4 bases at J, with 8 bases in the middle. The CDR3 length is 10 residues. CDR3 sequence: CSGILYEQYF. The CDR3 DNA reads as TGCAGTGGCATTTTGTACGAGCAGTACTTC.

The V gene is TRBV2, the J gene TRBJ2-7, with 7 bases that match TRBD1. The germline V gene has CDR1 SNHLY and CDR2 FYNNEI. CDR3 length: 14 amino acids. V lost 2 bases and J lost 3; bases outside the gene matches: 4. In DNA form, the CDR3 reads TGTGCCAGCAGTGAATCGGGACAGTACTACGAGCAGTACTTC. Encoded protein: CASSESGQYYEQYF.